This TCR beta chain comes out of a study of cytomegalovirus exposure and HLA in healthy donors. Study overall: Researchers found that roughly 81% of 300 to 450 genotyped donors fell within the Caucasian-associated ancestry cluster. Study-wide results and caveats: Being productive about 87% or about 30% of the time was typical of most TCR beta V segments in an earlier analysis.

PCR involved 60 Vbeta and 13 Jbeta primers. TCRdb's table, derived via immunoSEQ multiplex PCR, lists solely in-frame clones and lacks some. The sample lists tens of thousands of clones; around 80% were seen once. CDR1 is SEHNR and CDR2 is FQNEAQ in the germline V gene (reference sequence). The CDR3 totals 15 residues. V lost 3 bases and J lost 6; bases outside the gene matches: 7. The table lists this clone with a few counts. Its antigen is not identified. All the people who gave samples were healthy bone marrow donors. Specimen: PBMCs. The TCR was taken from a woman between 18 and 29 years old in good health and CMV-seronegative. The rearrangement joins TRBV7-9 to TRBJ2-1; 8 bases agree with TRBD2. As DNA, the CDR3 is TGTGCCAGCAGCTTTTCACTAGCGGTCCTCAATGAGCAGTTCTTC. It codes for CASSFSLAVLNEQFF.